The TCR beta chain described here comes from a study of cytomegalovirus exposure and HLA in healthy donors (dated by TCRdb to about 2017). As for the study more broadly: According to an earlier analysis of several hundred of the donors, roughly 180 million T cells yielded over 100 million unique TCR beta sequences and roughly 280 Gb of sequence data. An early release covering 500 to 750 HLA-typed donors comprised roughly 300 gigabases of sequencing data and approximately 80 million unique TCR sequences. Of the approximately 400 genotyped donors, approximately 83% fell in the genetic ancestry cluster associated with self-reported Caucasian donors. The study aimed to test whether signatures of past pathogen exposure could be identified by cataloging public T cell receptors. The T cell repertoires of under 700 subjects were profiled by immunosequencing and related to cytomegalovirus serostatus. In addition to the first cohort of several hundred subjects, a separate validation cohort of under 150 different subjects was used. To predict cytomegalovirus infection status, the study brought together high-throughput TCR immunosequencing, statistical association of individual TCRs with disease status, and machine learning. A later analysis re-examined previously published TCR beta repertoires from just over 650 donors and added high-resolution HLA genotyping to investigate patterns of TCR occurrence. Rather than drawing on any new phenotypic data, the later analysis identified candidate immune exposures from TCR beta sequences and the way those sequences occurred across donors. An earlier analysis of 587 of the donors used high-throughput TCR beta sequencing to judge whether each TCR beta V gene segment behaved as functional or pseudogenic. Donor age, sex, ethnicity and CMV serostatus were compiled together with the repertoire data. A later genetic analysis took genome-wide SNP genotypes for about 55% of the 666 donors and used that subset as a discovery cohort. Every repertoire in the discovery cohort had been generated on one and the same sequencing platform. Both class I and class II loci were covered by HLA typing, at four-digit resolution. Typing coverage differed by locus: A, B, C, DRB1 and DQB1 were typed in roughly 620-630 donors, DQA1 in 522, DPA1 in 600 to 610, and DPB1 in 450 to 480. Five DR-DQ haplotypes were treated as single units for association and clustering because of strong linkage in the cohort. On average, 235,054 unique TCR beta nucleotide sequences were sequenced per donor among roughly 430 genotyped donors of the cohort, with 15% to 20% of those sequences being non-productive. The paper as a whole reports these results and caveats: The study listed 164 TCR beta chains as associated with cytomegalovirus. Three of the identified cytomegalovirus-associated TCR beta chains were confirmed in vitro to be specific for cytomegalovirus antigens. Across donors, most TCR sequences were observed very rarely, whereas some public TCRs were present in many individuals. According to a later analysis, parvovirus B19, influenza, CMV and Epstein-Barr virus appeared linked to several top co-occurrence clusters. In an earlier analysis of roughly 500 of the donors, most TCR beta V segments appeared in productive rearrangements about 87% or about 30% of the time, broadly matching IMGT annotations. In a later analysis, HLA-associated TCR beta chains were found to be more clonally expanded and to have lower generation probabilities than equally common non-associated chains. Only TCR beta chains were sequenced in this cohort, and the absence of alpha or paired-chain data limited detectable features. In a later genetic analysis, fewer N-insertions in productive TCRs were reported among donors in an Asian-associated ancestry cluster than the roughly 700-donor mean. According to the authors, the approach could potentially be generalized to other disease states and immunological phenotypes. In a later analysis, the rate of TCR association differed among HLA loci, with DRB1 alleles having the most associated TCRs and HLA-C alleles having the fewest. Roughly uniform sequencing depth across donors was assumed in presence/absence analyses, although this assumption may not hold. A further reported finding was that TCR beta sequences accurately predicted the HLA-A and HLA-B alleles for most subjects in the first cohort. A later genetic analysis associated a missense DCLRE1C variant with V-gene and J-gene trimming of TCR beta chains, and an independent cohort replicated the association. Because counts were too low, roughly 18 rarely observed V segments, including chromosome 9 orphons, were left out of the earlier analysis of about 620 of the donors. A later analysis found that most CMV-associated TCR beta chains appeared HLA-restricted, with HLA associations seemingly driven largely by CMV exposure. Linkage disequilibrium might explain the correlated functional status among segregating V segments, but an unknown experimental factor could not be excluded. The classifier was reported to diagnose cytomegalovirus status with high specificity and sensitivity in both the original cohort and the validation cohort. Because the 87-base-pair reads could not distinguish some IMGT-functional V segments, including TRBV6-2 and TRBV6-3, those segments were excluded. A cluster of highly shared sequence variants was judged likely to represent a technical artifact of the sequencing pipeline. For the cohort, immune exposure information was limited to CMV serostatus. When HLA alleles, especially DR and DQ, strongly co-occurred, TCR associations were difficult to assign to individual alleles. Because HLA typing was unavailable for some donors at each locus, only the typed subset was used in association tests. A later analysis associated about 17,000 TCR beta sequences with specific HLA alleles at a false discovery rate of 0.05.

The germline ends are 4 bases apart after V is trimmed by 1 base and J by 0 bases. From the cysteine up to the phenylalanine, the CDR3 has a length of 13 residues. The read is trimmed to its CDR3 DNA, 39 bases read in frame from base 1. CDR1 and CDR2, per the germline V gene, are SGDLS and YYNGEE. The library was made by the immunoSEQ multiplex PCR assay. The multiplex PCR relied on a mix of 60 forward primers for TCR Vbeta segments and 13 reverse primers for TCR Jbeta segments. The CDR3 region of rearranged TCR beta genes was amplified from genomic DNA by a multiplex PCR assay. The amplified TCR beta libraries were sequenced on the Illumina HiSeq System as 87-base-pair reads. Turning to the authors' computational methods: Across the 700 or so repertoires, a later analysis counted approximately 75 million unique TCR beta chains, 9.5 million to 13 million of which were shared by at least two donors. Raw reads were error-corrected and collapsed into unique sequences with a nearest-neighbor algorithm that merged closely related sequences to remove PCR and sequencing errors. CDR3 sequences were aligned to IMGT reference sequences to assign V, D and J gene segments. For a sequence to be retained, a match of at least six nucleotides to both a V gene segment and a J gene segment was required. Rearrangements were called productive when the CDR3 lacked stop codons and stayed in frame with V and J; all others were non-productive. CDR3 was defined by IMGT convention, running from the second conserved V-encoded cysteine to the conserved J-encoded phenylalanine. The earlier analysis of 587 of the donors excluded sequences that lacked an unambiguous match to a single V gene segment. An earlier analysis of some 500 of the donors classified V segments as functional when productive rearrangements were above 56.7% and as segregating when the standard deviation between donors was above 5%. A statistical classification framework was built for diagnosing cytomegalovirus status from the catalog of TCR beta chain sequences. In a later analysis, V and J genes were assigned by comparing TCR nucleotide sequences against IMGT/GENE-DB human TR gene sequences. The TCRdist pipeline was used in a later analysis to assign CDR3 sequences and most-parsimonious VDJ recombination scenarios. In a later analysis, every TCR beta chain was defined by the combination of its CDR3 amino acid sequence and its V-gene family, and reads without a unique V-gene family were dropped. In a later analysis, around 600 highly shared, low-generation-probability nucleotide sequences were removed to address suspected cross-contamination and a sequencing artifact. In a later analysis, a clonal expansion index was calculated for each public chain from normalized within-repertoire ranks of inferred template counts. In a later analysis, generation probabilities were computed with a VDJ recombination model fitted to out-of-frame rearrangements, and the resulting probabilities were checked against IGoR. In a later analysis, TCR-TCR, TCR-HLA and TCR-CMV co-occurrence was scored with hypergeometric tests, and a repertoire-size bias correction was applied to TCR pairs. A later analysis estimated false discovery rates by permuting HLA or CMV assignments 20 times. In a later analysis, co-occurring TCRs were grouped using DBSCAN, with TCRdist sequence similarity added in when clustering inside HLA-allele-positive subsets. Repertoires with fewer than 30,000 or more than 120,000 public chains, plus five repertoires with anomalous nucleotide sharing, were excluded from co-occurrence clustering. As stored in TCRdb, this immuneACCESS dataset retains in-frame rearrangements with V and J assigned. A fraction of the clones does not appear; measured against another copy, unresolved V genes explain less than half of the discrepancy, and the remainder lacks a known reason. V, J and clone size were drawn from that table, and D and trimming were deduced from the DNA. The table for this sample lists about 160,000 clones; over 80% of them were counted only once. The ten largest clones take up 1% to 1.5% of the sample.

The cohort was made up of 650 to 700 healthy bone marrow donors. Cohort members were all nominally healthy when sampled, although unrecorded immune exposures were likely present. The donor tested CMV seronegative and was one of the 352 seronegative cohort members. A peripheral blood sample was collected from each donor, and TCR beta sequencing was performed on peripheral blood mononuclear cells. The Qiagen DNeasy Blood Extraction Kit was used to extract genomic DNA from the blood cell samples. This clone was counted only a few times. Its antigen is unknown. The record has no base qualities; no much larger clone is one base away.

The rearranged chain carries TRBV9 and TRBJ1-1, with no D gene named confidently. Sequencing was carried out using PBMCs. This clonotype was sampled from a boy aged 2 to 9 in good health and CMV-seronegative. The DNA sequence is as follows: TGTGCCAGCAGCGTATCGGTGAACACTGAAGCTTTCTTT. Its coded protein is CASSVSVNTEAFF.